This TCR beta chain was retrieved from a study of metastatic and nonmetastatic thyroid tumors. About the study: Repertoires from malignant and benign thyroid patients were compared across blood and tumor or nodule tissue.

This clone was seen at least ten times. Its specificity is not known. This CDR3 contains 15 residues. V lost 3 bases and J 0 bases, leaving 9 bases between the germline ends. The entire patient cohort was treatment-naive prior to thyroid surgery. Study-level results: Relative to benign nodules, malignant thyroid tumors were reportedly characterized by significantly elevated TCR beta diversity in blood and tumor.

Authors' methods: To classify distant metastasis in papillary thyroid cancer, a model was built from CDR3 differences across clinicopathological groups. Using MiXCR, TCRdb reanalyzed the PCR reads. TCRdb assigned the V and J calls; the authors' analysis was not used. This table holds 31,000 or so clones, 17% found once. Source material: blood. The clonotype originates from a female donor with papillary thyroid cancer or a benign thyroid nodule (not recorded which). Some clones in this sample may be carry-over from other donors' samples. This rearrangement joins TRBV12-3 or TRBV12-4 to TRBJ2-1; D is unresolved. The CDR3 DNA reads TGTGCCAGCAGTTTGGGCCTGAGCTCCTACAATGAGCAGTTCTTC. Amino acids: CASSLGLSSYNEQFF.